The T cell receptor beta chain under discussion was sequenced for a study of T cell repertoires in cytomegalovirus infection (dated by TCRdb to about 2019). Study-level background: Peptide stimulations targeted recently identified HLA-C-restricted CMV epitopes, whose presentation resists viral immunomodulation, together with well-studied HLA-B-restricted epitopes. The HLA type of each donor mattered for the analysis, because public TCR beta signatures pointed to carriage of CMV infection along with the matching HLA type. Here is what the overall study found, with its caveats: Carriers of CMV infection plus the relevant HLA type were discriminated by the cumulative frequency of public TCR beta family members in the study cohort and in an independent approximately 350-donor cohort. The ex vivo response was dominated by HLA-C-restricted CMV-specific TCR beta clonotypes, which also provided the single most frequent clonotype in two of eight donors.

The listed sequencing device is Illumina HiSeq 1500. The raw public reads went through TCRdb reprocessing: fastp at Q25, MiXCR clone calling, in-frame beta chains kept. Rows are unified per CDR3 protein, each entry keeping the most common DNA and genes. The sample contains about 570,000 distinct CDR3 sequences, 40% of them found a single time. The top ten clonotypes cover 48% of the sample. On this clonotype: There is no known antigen for this receptor. The sample holds no much larger clone one base away, and base qualities are not on file.

Interpreted using the paper, the treatment or condition label stands for: in vitro stimulation with specific CMV peptide epitopes to enrich CMV-specific T cells. Sequences were derived from cultured PBMCs, sampled from culture after CMV antigen stimulation. The TCR was taken from a human donor in good health (CMV status not recorded). Some clones in this sample may be carry-over from other donors' samples.

In nucleotide form, the sequence is TGTGCCAGCTCGCCGACCAGGGGGACCGTCTATGGCTACACCTTC. It encodes CASSPTRGTVYGYTF. The rearranged segments are TRBV18 and TRBJ1-2, with 7 middle bases fitting TRBD1. Taken from the germline V gene, the CDR1 and CDR2 loops are KGHSH and LQKENI. For this chain, trimming is 6 bases at the V end and 4 bases at the J end, and the number of junction bases without a gene match is 11. The cysteine opens and the phenylalanine closes a CDR3 of 15 amino acids. The sequence is cut down to CDR3 DNA, 45 bases in frame from base 1.